One sample yielded the 19 T cell receptor beta chains listed below, sequenced in a study of blood T cell repertoires in COVID-19. Produced via immunoSEQ multiplex PCR; TCRdb's table is partial and in-frame only. Altogether roughly 190,000 clones are present, about 76% being singletons, with the ten largest covering just over 8.5%. Sequencing input: peripheral blood. Every receptor here comes from a woman aged 50 to 60 with active or convalescent COVID-19.

This CDR3 is CASSPTSGGAGVGIDTQYF. The CDR3 DNA reads TGTGCCAGCAGCCCTACTAGCGGGGGGGCCGGGGTTGGTATAGATACGCAGTATTTT. The chain is built from TRBV9 and TRBJ2-3, with 13 bases lining up with TRBD2. The CDR3 loop spans 19 amino acids. The germline CDR1 and CDR2 sequences are SGDLS and YYNGEE. With V trimmed by 4 bases and J by 5 bases, 16 bases remained unmatched. Looking up the rest from reference TRBV9 and TRBJ2-3 gives the full variable domain: DSGVTQTPKHLITATGQRVTLRCSPRSGDLSVYWYQQSLDQGLQFLIQYYNGEERAKGNILERFSAQQFPDLHSELNLSSLELGDSALYFCASSPTSGGAGVGIDTQYFGPGTRLTVL.

The chain combines TRBV5-1 with TRBJ1-2; 8 bases align to TRBD1. V was pared by 9 bases and J by 5 bases, with 12 bases of the junction left unmatched. This CDR3 has 14 residues. Germline values: CDR1 SGHRS, CDR2 YFSETQ. DNA of the CDR3: TGCGCCACTAATACGGGGACAGGAGGTTATGGCTACACCTTC. Its protein is CATNTGTGGYGYTF.

The V and J genes are TRBV5-1 and TRBJ2-7; 7 positions agree with TRBD1. The CDR3 is made up of 18 amino acids. V shed 4 bases and J 1 base; nucleotides not matched to a gene: 17. The germline CDR1 and CDR2 sequences are SGHRS and YFSETQ. DNA for the CDR3: TGCGCCAGCAGCCCAGTACCACCTCGACAGGGAATATCCTACGAGCAGTACTTC. Protein: CASSPVPPRQGISYEQYF.

This clone was detected once. The gene calls are TRBV6-5 and TRBJ1-1; no clear D gene. V dropped 9 bases and J dropped 3 bases, with 5 bases sitting between them. The germline V gene has CDR1 MNHEY and CDR2 SVGAGI. This CDR3 is built from 10 residues. The CDR3 coding sequence is TGTGCCAGTCAGTACACTGAAGCTTTCTTT. It translates to CASQYTEAFF.

The chain employs TRBV4-3 and TRBJ2-3; D unresolved. The germline V and J ends were trimmed by 0 bases and 0 bases, with 10 bases remaining between them. The CDR3 spans 16 residues. Germline CDR1 is LGHNA and CDR2 is YSLEER. The CDR3 is CASSQDRDGSTDTQYF. CDR3 sequence (DNA): TGCGCCAGCAGCCAAGATCGAGACGGGAGCACAGATACGCAGTATTTT.

The V and J genes are TRBV11-2 and TRBJ1-5, with D perhaps TRBD1 (5 bases). Looked up from germline, CDR1 is SGHAT and CDR2 is FQNNGV. With 5 bases removed from V and 1 base from J, the gap between germline ends came to 9 bases. This CDR3 is built from 14 residues. For the CDR3, the DNA is TGTGCCAGCAGCCAAGACAGAAGCAATCAGCCCCAGCATTTT. Amino acid sequence: CASSQDRSNQPQHF.

The chain is built from TRBV19 and TRBJ2-3; TRBD1 agrees at 7 bases. CDR1 and CDR2 from the germline V gene are LNHDA and SQIVND (reference sequence). The CDR3 has 15 amino acids. Trimming at V came to 3 bases and at J to 7 bases, leaving 10 bases not matched to a gene. CDR3 nucleotides: TGTGCCAGTAGTATGGGCAACAGGGGCACGCATACGCAGTATTTT. As protein: CASSMGNRGTHTQYF. The full variable domain, in which reference TRBV19 and TRBJ2-3 provide the parts outside the CDR3, is DGGITQSPKYLFRKEGQNVTLSCEQNLNHDAMYWYRQDPGQGLRLIYYSQIVNDFQKGDIAEGYSVSREKKESFPLTVTSAQKNPTAFYLCASSMGNRGTHTQYFGPGTRLTVL.

This clone was seen more than once but under ten times. V gene TRBV7-8 combines with J gene TRBJ1-6, with no clear D. The CDR3 is 12 amino acids. Trimming took 3 bases from V and 6 from J, leaving 3 bases between them. Germline CDR1 is SGHVS and CDR2 is FQNEAQ. CDR3 sequence (DNA): TGTGCCAGCAGCTTCCGTAATTCACCCCTCCACTTT. Translation gives CASSFRNSPLHF. Drawing the rest from reference TRBV7-8 and TRBJ1-6, the complete variable domain is GAGVSQSPRYKVAKRGQDVALRCDPISGHVSLFWYQQALGQGPEFLTYFQNEAQLDKSGLPSDRFFAERPEGSVSTLKIQRTQQEDSAVYLCASSFRNSPLHFGNGTRLTVT.

V usage is TRBV30 and J usage is TRBJ2-1; no clear D. The germline V gene encodes CDR1 GTSNPN and CDR2 SVGIG (reference sequence). The CDR3 spans 13 residues. V gave up 4 bases and J gave up 6 bases, with 13 bases separating them. The CDR3 DNA reads as TGTGCCTGGACCCTAGGTGGAGTCAATGAGCAGTTCTTC. This gives the protein CAWTLGGVNEQFF.

The chain employs TRBV7-9 and TRBJ2-7, with 7 bases aligning to TRBD1. This CDR3 comprises 16 residues. Germline V lookup: CDR1 SEHNR, CDR2 FQNEAQ (reference sequence). The junction had 10 bases not matched to a gene; V was cut back by 1 base and J by 4 bases. The CDR3 loop is CASSLVEGRGKYEQYF. The CDR3 bases are TGTGCCAGCAGCTTAGTCGAGGGCAGGGGGAAGTACGAGCAGTACTTC.

The chain has TRBV5-1 and TRBJ2-3; 10 bases are shared with TRBD2. V dropped 4 bases and J dropped 1; count of bases not matched to a gene: 18. The length of the CDR3 is 20 residues. The germline V gene has CDR1 SGHRS and CDR2 YFSETQ. The CDR3 here is CASSRGWLAGVVGGTDTQYF. The CDR3 nucleotides read TGCGCCAGCAGCCGAGGGTGGCTAGCGGGAGTCGTGGGGGGCACAGATACGCAGTATTTT.

Turning to this clone: Other DNA sequences within the sample encode an identical CDR3. J is TRBJ1-2 and V is TRBV7-2, with 7 positions matching TRBD1. V was clipped by 6 bases and J by 4 bases; unmatched bases: 5. Looked up from germline, CDR1 is SGHTA and CDR2 is FQGNSA. This CDR3 is 13 amino acids long. CDR3 in amino acids: CASSPDRSYGYTF. In DNA, the CDR3 is TGTGCCAGCAGTCCGGACAGGTCCTATGGCTACACCTTC.

This clone is labeled as medium-sized (0.01 to 0.1%). The chain links TRBV30 to TRBJ2-5; 8 nucleotides line up with TRBD2. The CDR3 sequence is 14 residues long. Germline loops: CDR1 GTSNPN, CDR2 SVGIG (reference sequence). CDR3 in amino acids: CAVSGEDFQETQYF. In DNA, the CDR3 is TGTGCTGTTAGCGGGGAAGACTTCCAAGAGACCCAGTACTTC.

The genes are TRBV20-1 and TRBJ2-1; D may be TRBD2 (6 bases). The V end was cut by 3 bases, the J end by 9 bases, with 18 bases between. This CDR3 region has 14 residues. Germline-derived CDR1 and CDR2 are DFQATT and SNEGSKA (reference sequence). CDR3 in DNA: TGCAGTGCTAGTAAGGCGGGACGAAACGGTGAGCAGTTCTTC. Translated, it gives CSASKAGRNGEQFF.

This clone has just a few counts. V and J are TRBV29-1 and TRBJ1-1; TRBD1 aligns across 7 bases. The CDR3 is 15 residues long. CDR1 is SQVTM, CDR2 ANQGSEA, per germline. Trimming at V came to 8 bases and at J to 2 bases, leaving 14 bases not matched to a gene. This CDR3 reads CSFSGTAYSNTEAFF. The DNA for the CDR3 is TGCAGCTTCTCCGGGACAGCATATTCCAACACTGAAGCTTTCTTT.

The rearrangement joins TRBV27 to TRBJ1-4, with D perhaps TRBD1 (6 bases). Germline CDR1 MNHEY, CDR2 SMNVEV (reference sequence). Trimming pared 2 bases from V and 0 bases from J, leaving 10 bases between. The CDR3 totals 16 residues. Written as DNA, the CDR3 is TGTGCCAGCAGTTTACAGGGGTATGCAACTAATGAAAAACTGTTTTTT. Protein: CASSLQGYATNEKLFF.

The chain carries TRBV2 and TRBJ2-1; D might be TRBD1 (6 bases). CDR1 is SNHLY, CDR2 FYNNEI, per germline. V gave up 4 bases and J gave up 7 bases, with 17 bases separating them. The CDR3 length is 15 residues. The CDR3 bases are TGTGCCAGCAGTGCAAACGGACAGTCGAGGAATGAGCAGTTCTTC. This codes for CASSANGQSRNEQFF.

The V call is TRBV27, the J call TRBJ2-3; D might be TRBD1 (6 bases). Trimming removed 3 bases from V and 0 bases from J, with 13 bases in between. The V gene's germline CDR1 is MNHEY and CDR2 SMNVEV (reference sequence). This CDR3 contains 16 residues. CDR3 sequence: CASSLGGQFSTDTQYF. In nucleotides, the CDR3 is TGTGCCAGCAGTTTGGGTGGACAGTTTAGCACAGATACGCAGTATTTT.

This rearrangement joins TRBV3-1 (or the pseudogene TRBV3-2) to TRBJ2-7; D is uncertain. This CDR3 is 16 amino acids long. The V and J ends lost 0 bases and 4 bases respectively, with 16 bases between them. CDR1 and CDR2 (germline): LGHDT, YNNKEL (reference sequence). CDR3 sequence: CASSQDVTVGQYEQYF. Written as DNA, the CDR3 is TGTGCCAGCAGCCAAGATGTAACAGTAGGCCAGTACGAGCAGTACTTC.